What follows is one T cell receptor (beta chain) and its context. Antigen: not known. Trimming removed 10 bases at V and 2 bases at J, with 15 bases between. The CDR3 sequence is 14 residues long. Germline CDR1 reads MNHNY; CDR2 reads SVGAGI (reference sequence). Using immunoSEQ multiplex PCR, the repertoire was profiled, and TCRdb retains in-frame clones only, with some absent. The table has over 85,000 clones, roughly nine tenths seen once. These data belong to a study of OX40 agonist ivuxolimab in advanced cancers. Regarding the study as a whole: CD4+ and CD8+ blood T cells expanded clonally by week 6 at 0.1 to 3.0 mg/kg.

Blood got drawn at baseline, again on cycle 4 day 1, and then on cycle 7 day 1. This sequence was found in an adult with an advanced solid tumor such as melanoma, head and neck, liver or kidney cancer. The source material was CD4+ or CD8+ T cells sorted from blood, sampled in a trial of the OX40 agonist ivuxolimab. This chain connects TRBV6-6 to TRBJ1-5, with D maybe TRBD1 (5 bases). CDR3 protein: CATSDNGGNQPQHF. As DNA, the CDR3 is TGTGCCACCTCGGACAACGGGGGCAATCAGCCCCAGCATTTT.